A selection of T cell receptor beta chains follows, all from one sample in a study of blood T cell repertoires in COVID-19. Some clones are missing from TCRdb's copy, which holds only in-frame ones; the method was immunoSEQ multiplex PCR. The sample consists of about 140,000 clones, roughly 88% of them appearing once. The specimen was peripheral blood. These receptors were collected from a woman aged 60-75 years with acute or convalescent COVID-19. The CDR3 runs from the conserved cysteine through the conserved F or W. D genes are given only for firm matches. Clone size is stated in some rows and not others, as once, few, many or a class when expanded.

>.|TRBV19|TRBJ1-5|.
TGTGCCAGTAGTATAGGGGTCGGCCGGACAACTCAGAATCAGCCCCAGCATTTT
CASSIGVGRTTQNQPQHF
>.|TRBV30|TRBJ1-1|.
TGTGCCTGGAGAGACAGTGGGACTGAAGCTTTCTTT
CAWRDSGTEAFF
>.|TRBV6-5|TRBJ1-2|.
TGTGCCAGCAGTCCCGAGATGGGGGGAGGAAATGGCTACACCTTC
CASSPEMGGGNGYTF
>once|TRBV30|TRBJ1-4|TRBD1
TGTGCCACTACCGGGACAGGCGCCAGAAAACTGTTTTTT
CATTGTGARKLFF
>.|TRBV5-4|TRBJ1-1|TRBD1
TGTGCCAGCAGCTTCGACAGGGTGAACACTGAAGCTTTCTTT
CASSFDRVNTEAFF
>.|TRBV18|TRBJ1-1|.
TGTGCCAGCTCACCAACGGGACACCAGAACACTGAAGCTTTCTTT
CASSPTGHQNTEAFF
>.|TRBV29-1|TRBJ2-5|TRBD1
TGCAGCGTTGATGGGACAGGACAAGAGACCCAGTACTTC
CSVDGTGQETQYF
>.|TRBV2|TRBJ2-5|.
TGTGCCAGCAGTGAATCACCCCAGTACCAAGAGACCCAGTACTTC
CASSESPQYQETQYF
>.|TRBV30|TRBJ2-3|TRBD1
TGTGCCTGGAGTCACGTTGGACAGGGATCCGATACGCAGTATTTT
CAWSHVGQGSDTQYF
>.|TRBV12-3/TRBV12-4|TRBJ2-2|.
TGTGCCACCGGGGGGCGGGGCACCGGGGAGCTGTTTTTT
CATGGRGTGELFF
>.|TRBV5-4|TRBJ1-1|.
TGTGCCAGCATAGGAGCGCGAAACACTGAAGCTTTCTTT
CASIGARNTEAFF
>.|TRBV5-4|TRBJ1-1|TRBD1
TGTGCCAGCAACTATGGACAGGGGATAACTGAAGCTTTCTTT
CASNYGQGITEAFF
>.|TRBV29-1|TRBJ1-2|.
TGCAGCGTTCGAACAGGGACGGGTGGCTACACCTTC
CSVRTGTGGYTF
>.|TRBV5-6|TRBJ1-5|.
TGTGCCAGCAGCTTGGCGGCAGGGATTAGCAATCAGCCCCAGCATTTT
CASSLAAGISNQPQHF
>.|TRBV11-3|TRBJ2-1|TRBD2
TGTGCCAGCAGCTTGGGGGGGACCACCTACAATGAGCAGTTCTTC
CASSLGGTTYNEQFF
>.|TRBV5-1|TRBJ2-5|TRBD1
TGCGCCAGCAGCCCAGGTGACAGGGTAAACCAAGAGACCCAGTACTTC
CASSPGDRVNQETQYF
>.|TRBV4-1|TRBJ2-3|TRBD2
TGCGCCAGCAGCCCCTATGGACTAGCGGGGGGGGTTACGCAGTATTTT
CASSPYGLAGGVTQYF
>.|TRBV6-4|TRBJ1-5|TRBD1
TGTGCCAGCAGTGAGGCAGGGGGGAATCAGCCCCAGCATTTT
CASSEAGGNQPQHF
>.|TRBV7-2|TRBJ2-1|.
TGTGCCAGCAGCTTAGGGGCAGGAGAGCAGTTCTTC
CASSLGAGEQFF
>.|TRBV21-1|TRBJ1-2|.
TGTGCCAGCAGCAAACAGGGAAAGGCCTACACCTTC
CASSKQGKAYTF
>.|TRBV18|TRBJ2-1|TRBD2
TGTGCCAGCTCACGGTCCCCCCCGGGACTAGCGGGATCCAATGAGCAGTTCTTC
CASSRSPPGLAGSNEQFF
>.|TRBV29-1|TRBJ1-1|TRBD1
TGCAGCGTTGTAAACCCGGGACAGTTGAACACTGAAGCTTTCTTT
CSVVNPGQLNTEAFF
>.|TRBV12-5|TRBJ1-1|.
TGTGCTAGTGGTTTGGACGGGTTTGAGGGCACTGAAGCTTTCTTT
CASGLDGFEGTEAFF
>.|TRBV7-2|TRBJ1-4|TRBD1
TGTGCCAGCAGCCGGGACAGTTATAATGAAAAACTGTTTTTT
CASSRDSYNEKLFF
>.|TRBV29-1|TRBJ1-1|.
TGCAGCGTCGGGGGAAGCGCGGGTGCCGCTTTCTTT
CSVGGSAGAAFF
>.|TRBV9|TRBJ1-1|.
TGTGCCAGCAGCGTATCCGTCCGACCCGGAGGCACTGAAGCTTTCTTT
CASSVSVRPGGTEAFF
>.|TRBV15|TRBJ2-1|TRBD2
TGTGCCACCAGCAGAGATCCTAGCGGGTACAATGAGCAGTTCTTC
CATSRDPSGYNEQFF
>.|TRBV18|TRBJ2-5|.
TGTGCCAGCTCACGGGAGTGGGACACACAAGAGACCCAGTACTTC
CASSREWDTQETQYF
>.|TRBV3-1/TRBV3-2|TRBJ2-7|TRBD1
TGTGCCAGCAGCCAGGGCCCGGGACAGATCTACGAGCAGTACTTC
CASSQGPGQIYEQYF
>.|TRBV7-3|TRBJ2-1|.
TGTGCCAGCAGCTCCGACAGCGCCTCCTACAATGAGCAGTTCTTC
CASSSDSASYNEQFF
>.|TRBV3-1/TRBV3-2|TRBJ2-7|TRBD2
TGTGCCAGCAGCCCAAGACCCAGCGGGGGTCCCTACGAGCAGTACTTC
CASSPRPSGGPYEQYF
>.|TRBV11-2|TRBJ2-3|.
TGTGCCAGCAGCTTATCCAGTCCTAGCACAGATACGCAGTATTTT
CASSLSSPSTDTQYF
>.|TRBV2|TRBJ1-1|.
TGTGCCAGCAGTATACAGGGTGCGGTCACTGAAGCTTTCTTT
CASSIQGAVTEAFF
>.|TRBV6-6|TRBJ2-1|TRBD2
TGTGCCAGCAGTTACTCCGCCGTCGGGAGGTACAATGAGCAGTTCTTC
CASSYSAVGRYNEQFF
>.|TRBV5-1|TRBJ1-2|.
TGCGCCAGCAGCCCACGCACGAGGGATGGCTACACCTTC
CASSPRTRDGYTF
>.|TRBV19|TRBJ1-5|.
TGTGCCAGTAGTACGGATCCACAGGGCGGAAGCCCCCAGCATTTT
CASSTDPQGGSPQHF
>.|TRBV19|TRBJ2-7|.
TGTGCCAGTAGTATTCGGGGGTCAACCCACGAGCAGTACTTC
CASSIRGSTHEQYF
>.|TRBV2|TRBJ1-1|TRBD1
TGTGCCAGCAGGGCCGGACAGGAGCAAGCTTTCTTT
CASRAGQEQAFF
>.|TRBV6-2/TRBV6-3|TRBJ1-6|.
TGTGCCAGCAGTAGCGGCCGAACCTTCTCCGTGGGGAATTCACCCCTCCACTTT
CASSSGRTFSVGNSPLHF
>.|TRBV7-2|TRBJ2-5|.
TGTGCCAGCAGCTCCCACACGGGAGTAAACCAAGAGACCCAGTACTTC
CASSSHTGVNQETQYF
>.|TRBV7-9|TRBJ1-4|.
TGTGCCAGCAGCGGCCCTCAAAAACTGTTTTTT
CASSGPQKLFF
>once|TRBV5-5|TRBJ2-3|TRBD2
TGTGCCAGCAGCTTGACCTTAGCGGGGGGGAGCACAGATACGCAGTATTTT
CASSLTLAGGSTDTQYF
>.|TRBV19|TRBJ1-6|.
TGTGCCAGTAGTATGACAGTGGATAATTCACCCCTCCACTTT
CASSMTVDNSPLHF
>once|TRBV7-2|TRBJ2-2|TRBD2
TGTGCCAGCAGCCAGGGACTAGCTGCTACCGGGGAGCTGTTTTTT
CASSQGLAATGELFF
>.|TRBV7-9|TRBJ1-1|.
TGTGCCAGCAGCTTAGCGGCCGGGTCCTCTGAAGCTTTCTTT
CASSLAAGSSEAFF
>.|TRBV9|TRBJ2-5|TRBD1
TGTGCCAGCAGCGCAGGGACAGGGTCGGGAGAGACCCAGTACTTC
CASSAGTGSGETQYF
>once|TRBV7-2|TRBJ1-5|.
TGTGCCAGCAGCTCAGGGCAAGGAGAGATGTGGATCAATCAGCCCCAGCATTTT
CASSSGQGEMWINQPQHF
>.|TRBV7-2|TRBJ2-3|TRBD1
TGTGCCAGCAGCCTCGACAGGGGGGCAGATACGCAGTATTTT
CASSLDRGADTQYF
>once|TRBV30|TRBJ1-2|TRBD1
TGTGCCTGGACGACAGGGATGAACTATGGCTACACCTTC
CAWTTGMNYGYTF
>.|TRBV30|TRBJ1-5|.
TGTGCCTGGAGGCCCCCCGGACAGCAATATCAGCCCCAGCATTTT
CAWRPPGQQYQPQHF
>once|TRBV18|TRBJ2-1|.
TGTGCCAGCTCACCCACCAGGGTTGATGAGCAGTTCTTC
CASSPTRVDEQFF
>.|TRBV13|TRBJ2-4|.
TGTGCCAGCAGCTTAGACCGGGACATCTTTCAGTACTTC
CASSLDRDIFQYF
>.|TRBV10-3|TRBJ2-2|TRBD2
TGTGCCATCAGTGGGGGGGGTACCGGGGAGCTGTTTTTT
CAISGGGTGELFF
>.|TRBV24-1|TRBJ2-3|TRBD1
TGTGCCACCAGTGATAGCGGAAACCCGGGACAGGGGGATACGCAGTATTTT
CATSDSGNPGQGDTQYF
>.|TRBV25-1|TRBJ2-7|.
TGTGCCAGCAGTCGAAATGGCAGGGTTCGGCTCGAGCAGTACTTC
CASSRNGRVRLEQYF
>few|TRBV2|TRBJ1-4|.
TGTGCCAGCAGTGTATCAGGGAGGCCGGAAAAACTGTTTTTT
CASSVSGRPEKLFF
>.|TRBV7-2|TRBJ2-5|.
TGTGCCAGCAGCTTAGGAAGGCAGGCAGAGACCCAGTACTTC
CASSLGRQAETQYF
>few|TRBV19|TRBJ2-3|.
TGTGCCAGTAGCTTCAGGGCGTACACAGATACGCAGTATTTT
CASSFRAYTDTQYF
>.|TRBV3-1/TRBV3-2|TRBJ1-5|TRBD1
TGTGCCAGCAGCCGTGGACAGGACCCTAGCAATCAGCCCCAGCATTTT
CASSRGQDPSNQPQHF